This TCR beta chain was observed in a study of blood T cell repertoires in COVID-19. Study summary: In each case, the material was cDNA or gDNA derived from T cells, B-cell-depleted T cells, or PBMCs.

Sequenced by immunoSEQ multiplex PCR; TCRdb stores in-frame clones only, minus some. The sample shows about 97,000 clones, roughly 92% of them seen only once. This CDR3 region has 13 residues. The V gene lost 4 bases and the J gene lost 4 bases, with 10 bases spanning the gap. Germline V lookup: CDR1 SEHNR, CDR2 FQNEAQ (reference sequence). Material for sequencing was peripheral blood. The chain joins TRBV7-9 to TRBJ2-5; D unresolved. The clonotype comes from a man aged 50 or older with active COVID-19. The DNA of the CDR3 is TGTGCCAGCAGCTCGAGTAGAACAGAGACCCAGTACTTC. Protein: CASSSSRTETQYF. The complete variable domain, with remaining parts taken from reference TRBV7-9 and TRBJ2-5, reads DTGVSQNPRHKITKRGQNVTFRCDPISEHNRLYWYRQTLGQGPEFLTYFQNEAQLEKSRLLSDRFSAERPKGSFSTLEIQRTEQGDSAMYLCASSSSRTETQYFGPGTRLLVL.